The clone carrying this TCR beta chain was counted only a few times. Its specificity is unknown. Researchers took RNA transcripts and amplified the TCR beta CDR3 regions from them. HTBI primers drove first-round RT-PCR of the TCR CDR3. TCRdb called the multiplex PCR reads again in MiXCR, with one record for every CDR3 protein. The sample lists hundreds of thousands of distinct CDR3 sequences, 15% to 20% occurring once. Fresh peripheral blood, about 9.9 ml, yielded the PBMCs. This entry comes from a study of T cells in Graves' hyperthyroidism and ophthalmopathy. Study-level findings and limits: In simple terms, a model built on 13 V-J features told ophthalmopathy apart from stable hyperthyroidism. Blood also held most thyroid clonotypes expanded beyond 0.001.

V was clipped by 10 bases and J by 1 base, with 19 bases between them. The CDR3 has 15 amino acids. Germline V gene lookup returns CDR1 MNHNS and CDR2 SASEGT. The source material was blood. The chain is built from TRBV6-1 and TRBJ1-1; a possible D gene is TRBD1 (6 bases). This sequence was found in a woman aged 18-30 years with Graves' hyperthyroidism. The CDR3, as DNA: TGTGCCATCAGGGCGGGGGCAGGGGCGAACACTGAAGCTTTCTTT. This encodes CAIRAGAGANTEAFF.